This T cell receptor beta chain was profiled in a study of T cell repertoires in cytomegalovirus infection (dated by TCRdb to 2018 to 2020). Describing the broader study: The peptide stimulations were aimed at well-studied HLA-B-restricted epitopes as well as recently identified HLA-C-restricted CMV epitopes, whose presentation resists viral immunomodulation. Donor HLA type was relevant to the analysis, because carriage of CMV infection together with the matching HLA type was indicated by public TCR beta signatures.

The cysteine opens and the phenylalanine closes a CDR3 of 14 amino acids. The only DNA kept is the CDR3, 42 bases in frame from the first base. According to the germline V gene, CDR1 reads SGDLS and CDR2 reads YYNGEE. Relative to germline, V is missing 4 bases and J is missing 6 bases, with 7 bases of the junction outside any gene match. TCRdb shows the sequencer as Illumina HiSeq 1500. Using fastp at Q25 and MiXCR, TCRdb reprocessed the public reads and kept productive beta chains. Each entry is one CDR3 protein sequence, shown with its most common DNA and genes. In all, the sample holds around 750,000 distinct CDR3 sequences, and approximately 32% of those were seen once. Together, the top ten hold 9.5% to 15% of the sample. The treatment or condition label here, explained by the study, means: in vitro stimulation with specific CMV peptide epitopes to enrich CMV-specific T cells. With regard to this clonotype: Its antigen target is currently unknown. It has no much larger one-base neighbor in the sample; base qualities were not kept.

Here is what the overall study found, with its caveats: The ex vivo response was dominated by HLA-C-restricted CMV-specific TCR beta clonotypes, which also provided the single most frequent clonotype in two of eight donors. In both this cohort and an independent cohort of several hundred donors, the cumulative frequency of public TCR beta family members distinguished carriers of CMV infection plus the relevant HLA type.

The chain is encoded by TRBV9 joined to TRBJ1-5; 7 bases in between match TRBD1. Sequencing was performed on cultured CD8+ T cells from PBMCs, taken from culture after CMV antigen stimulation. The sequence derives from a human donor in good health (CMV status not recorded). Some clones in this sample may be carry-over from other donors' samples. The CDR3 protein is CASSNRQGPQPQHF. The DNA sequence reads TGTGCCAGCAGCAATCGACAGGGACCTCAGCCCCAGCATTTT.